The rows below give T cell receptor beta chains drawn from one sample of a study of shared clonotypes between healthy human individuals. Sequencing was performed with immunoSEQ multiplex PCR; in TCRdb, only in-frame clones are kept and a portion is missing. The sample gives roughly 850,000 clones, about 96% of which show up once; under 0.25% is in the top ten. The sequencing input was naive CD8+ T cells sorted from blood. Source of these receptors: a man aged 25-40 years in good health. Both conserved end residues are part of each CDR3. Each record gives: D gene, V gene, clone size, J gene, CDR3 DNA, CDR3 protein. D genes are given only for firm matches. Size is omitted from some rows. Given values are once, few, many or a class for expanded clones.

>NA|TRBV27|NA|TRBJ2-7
TGTGCCAGCAGTTCTCGTCCGGGGGTGAGGACCTACGAGCAGTACTTC
CASSSRPGVRTYEQYF
>NA|TRBV7-3|NA|TRBJ2-7
TGTGCCAGCAGCCCCGACAGCTCCTACGAGCAGTACTTC
CASSPDSSYEQYF
>TRBD1|TRBV7-3|once|TRBJ2-7
TGTGCCAGCAGCCTTGAGGGGGCTCGGATGGACGAGCAGTACTTC
CASSLEGARMDEQYF
>NA|TRBV28|NA|TRBJ2-2
TGTGCCAGCGAAAAGGGGGACACCGGGGAGCTGTTTTTT
CASEKGDTGELFF
>NA|TRBV28|NA|TRBJ2-1
TGTGCCAGCAGCCGAAGCCACAATGAGCAGTTCTTC
CASSRSHNEQFF
>TRBD2|TRBV9|NA|TRBJ2-3
TGTGCCAGCAGCCTACTAGCGGGAGGACTCTCAGATACGCAGTATTTT
CASSLLAGGLSDTQYF
>NA|TRBV7-2|NA|TRBJ2-7
TGTGCCAGCAGCTTAAGGCGCGACGAGCAGTACTTC
CASSLRRDEQYF
>TRBD2|TRBV7-9|NA|TRBJ2-1
TGTGCCAGCAGCCGCCGGGGGACTAGCGGGAGGGCTGGATACAATGAGCAGTTCTTC
CASSRRGTSGRAGYNEQFF
>NA|TRBV7-2|NA|TRBJ2-7
TGTGCCAGCAGCTTAGATCTGGGGGGCTCCTACGAGCAGTACTTC
CASSLDLGGSYEQYF
>NA|TRBV4-3|NA|TRBJ2-7
TGCGCCAGCAGCCCATATAACACAGGGACCCCCTACGAGCAGTACTTC
CASSPYNTGTPYEQYF
>TRBD2|TRBV14|NA|TRBJ2-7
TGTGCCAGCAGCCAGGGGGGGACTCACAGATACGAGCAGTACTTC
CASSQGGTHRYEQYF
>NA|TRBV2|NA|TRBJ1-5
TGTGCCAGCAGTGAGTCGGTTGGTCAGCCCCAGCATTTT
CASSESVGQPQHF
>NA|TRBV5-1|NA|TRBJ1-2
TGCGCCAGCAGCATCCTTCCTGGCGGGCCGACGGAGGGCTACACCTTC
CASSILPGGPTEGYTF
>NA|TRBV14|NA|TRBJ2-5
TGTGCCAGCAGCAAAGCTAGTTACGAGGAGACCCAGTACTTC
CASSKASYEETQYF
>TRBD2|TRBV4-2|NA|TRBJ2-7
TGTGCCAGCAGCCCTCAGCGGGACGGCCTCGAGCAGTACTTC
CASSPQRDGLEQYF
>TRBD1|TRBV2|NA|TRBJ2-2
TGTGCCAGCAGTGTTGGGACAGCGAACACCGGGGAGCTGTTTTTT
CASSVGTANTGELFF
>TRBD1|TRBV28|once|TRBJ1-4
TGTGCCAGCAGGAGACAGGGGGCGACTGGTGAAAAACTGTTTTTT
CASRRQGATGEKLFF
>NA|TRBV9|NA|TRBJ2-1
TGTGCCAGCAGCGTAACAGCTGAGCAGTTCTTC
CASSVTAEQFF
>NA|TRBV27|NA|TRBJ2-5
TGTGCCAGCAGTTCACCCGGGACCGCCCAAGAGACCCAGTACTTC
CASSSPGTAQETQYF
>NA|TRBV9|NA|TRBJ2-7
TGTGCCAGCAGCCCTGGGTCCTCCTACGAGCAGTACTTC
CASSPGSSYEQYF
>NA|TRBV7-9|NA|TRBJ2-3
TGTGCCAGCAGCGAATCTATCTCTAGTGCAGATACGCAGTATTTT
CASSESISSADTQYF
>NA|TRBV7-9|NA|TRBJ1-3
TGTGCCAGCAGCTTTTCTCCTGGGGTTTGGGCTGGAAACACCATATATTTT
CASSFSPGVWAGNTIYF
>TRBD2|TRBV27|NA|TRBJ2-7
TGTGCCAGCAGTTTATCGGGGGGGGACCTCTCCTACGAGCAGTACTTC
CASSLSGGDLSYEQYF
>TRBD2|TRBV4-3|NA|TRBJ2-3
TGCGCCAGCAGCCAAGAGGCTCGGACTAGCGGGACAGATACGCAGTATTTT
CASSQEARTSGTDTQYF
>NA|TRBV7-9|NA|TRBJ2-1
TGTGCCAGCAGCCCGAGTTCCGGGACAAGCTACAATGAGCAGTTCTTC
CASSPSSGTSYNEQFF
>TRBD1|TRBV6-4|NA|TRBJ2-7
TGTGCCAGCAGTGATAACCGGGACAGGCCGTTTACGGTATACGAGCAGTACTTC
CASSDNRDRPFTVYEQYF
>NA|TRBV28|NA|TRBJ2-7
TGTGCCAGCAGTTTTAAAGCGAACAACTACGAGCAGTACTTC
CASSFKANNYEQYF
>NA|TRBV5-1|once|TRBJ2-3
TGCGCCAGCAGCCCCAGAGCCGGGACACCAATCACAGATACGCAGTATTTT
CASSPRAGTPITDTQYF
>TRBD2|TRBV4-1|NA|TRBJ2-7
TGCGCCAGCAGCCAAGGGCTGCGGCTAGCGGGAGAGAACGAGCAGTACTTC
CASSQGLRLAGENEQYF
>TRBD2|TRBV27|NA|TRBJ2-7
TGTGCCAGCAGACCTCCGACTAGCACCGAGCAGTACTTC
CASRPPTSTEQYF
>NA|TRBV7-9|NA|TRBJ2-3
TGTGCCAGCAGCACCCGGGATCACCCCCTCACAGATACGCAGTATTTT
CASSTRDHPLTDTQYF
>TRBD2|TRBV4-1|NA|TRBJ2-7
TGCGCCAGCAGCCAAGGTTCTAGCGGGATCTACGAGCAGTACTTC
CASSQGSSGIYEQYF
>NA|TRBV7-9|NA|TRBJ2-5
TGTGCCAGCAGCCTTCTAAGGCAAGAGACCCAGTACTTC
CASSLLRQETQYF
>TRBD1|TRBV27|NA|TRBJ2-7
TGTGCCAGCAGTTTTGGGACAGCCCAATACGAGCAGTACTTC
CASSFGTAQYEQYF
>NA|TRBV6-6|NA|TRBJ1-2
TGTGCCAGCAGTTACTATACAGGATACGATGGCTACACCTTC
CASSYYTGYDGYTF
>NA|TRBV5-4|NA|TRBJ2-1
TGTGCCAGCAGCCCCCTAGGAGACTATGAGCAGTTCTTC
CASSPLGDYEQFF
>NA|TRBV9|NA|TRBJ2-3
TGTGCCAGCAGGCCAGATACGCAGTATTTT
CASRPDTQYF
>TRBD1|TRBV4-3|NA|TRBJ2-7
TGCGCCAGCAGCCAAGTCCCGTCCACGGAGTGGAGGACAGGGGACCACGAGCAGTACTTC
CASSQVPSTEWRTGDHEQYF
>NA|TRBV15|NA|TRBJ2-1
TGTGCCACCAGCTCTGCGAGCTCCTACAATGAGCAGTTCTTC
CATSSASSYNEQFF